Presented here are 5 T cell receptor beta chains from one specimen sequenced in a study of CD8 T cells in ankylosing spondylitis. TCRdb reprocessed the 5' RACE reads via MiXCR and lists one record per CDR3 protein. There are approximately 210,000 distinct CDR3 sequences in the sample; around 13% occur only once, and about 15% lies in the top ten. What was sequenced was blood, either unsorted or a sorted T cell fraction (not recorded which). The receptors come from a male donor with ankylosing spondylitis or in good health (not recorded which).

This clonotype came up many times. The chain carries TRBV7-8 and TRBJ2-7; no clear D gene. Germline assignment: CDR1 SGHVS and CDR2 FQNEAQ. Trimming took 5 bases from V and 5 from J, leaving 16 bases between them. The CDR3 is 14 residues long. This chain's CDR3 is CASSIRAPRHEQYF. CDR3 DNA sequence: TGTGCCAGCAGCATCCGGGCCCCAAGGCACGAGCAGTACTTC.

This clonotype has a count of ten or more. The CDR3, as DNA: TGCAGCGTTGAAATCCGACAGGGGGCGGTGGGCTACACCTTC. Translating it yields CSVEIRQGAVGYTF. The chain couples TRBV29-1 to TRBJ1-2, with 10 bases matching TRBD1. There are 14 residues in the CDR3. V dropped 2 bases and J dropped 8; count of bases not matched to a gene: 8. Germline V gives CDR1 SQVTM, CDR2 ANQGSEA.

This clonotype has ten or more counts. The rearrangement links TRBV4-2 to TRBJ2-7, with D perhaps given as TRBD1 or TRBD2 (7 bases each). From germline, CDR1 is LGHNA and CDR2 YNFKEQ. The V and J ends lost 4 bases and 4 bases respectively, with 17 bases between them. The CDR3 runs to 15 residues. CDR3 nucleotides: TGTGCCAGCAGCCCCCGGGGGGACAGTACGTACGAGCAGTACTTC. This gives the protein CASSPRGDSTYEQYF.

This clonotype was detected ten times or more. CDR3 in amino acids: CASRSMGGEQFF. For the CDR3, the DNA is TGTGCCAGCAGGTCTATGGGGGGTGAGCAGTTCTTC. The chain joins TRBV7-9 to TRBJ2-1; a possible D gene is TRBD2 (6 bases). Trimming stripped 6 bases from V and 9 bases from J, with 12 bases between. CDR3 length equals 12 residues. CDR1 and CDR2 from the germline V gene are SEHNR and FQNEAQ (reference sequence).

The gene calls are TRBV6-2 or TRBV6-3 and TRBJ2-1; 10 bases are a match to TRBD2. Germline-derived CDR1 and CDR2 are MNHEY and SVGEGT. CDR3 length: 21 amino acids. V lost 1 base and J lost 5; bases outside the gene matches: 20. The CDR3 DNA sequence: TGTGCCAGCAGTTACTATAATCCCGCAGTTACTATAGCGGGAGGAAACAATGAGCAGTTCTTC. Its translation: CASSYYNPAVTIAGGNNEQFF.